This T cell receptor (beta chain) was documented in a study of T cell changes during pregnancy in multiple sclerosis (dated by TCRdb to between 2019 and 2020). Regarding the study in general: The study looked at changes in the T cell repertoire across pregnancy in women with multiple sclerosis.

The library was prepared using the immunoSEQ multiplex PCR assay. The clones in this table, taken by TCRdb from immuneACCESS, are in-frame only. Not every clone is retained; where verified, under half of the shortfall comes from an unresolved V gene, and the cause of the rest is unknown. The sample table holds some 89,000 clones, of which around 93% were seen once. The top ten constitute more than 2% of the sample. Via the germline V gene (reference sequence), CDR1 is SEHNR and CDR2 FQNEAQ. The CDR3 holds 14 amino acids from the cysteine to the phenylalanine. The read is trimmed to its CDR3 DNA, 42 bases read in frame from base 1. The germline ends are 14 bases apart after V is trimmed by 7 bases and J by 2 bases. Comments on this clone: Its antigen is not yet known. No base qualities exist here, and no much larger clone lies one base off it.

The TCR sequence derives from a female donor with multiple sclerosis, enrolled in a pregnancy study. Here the chain combines TRBV7-9 and TRBJ1-1; the D gene is unclear. The sample was peripheral blood, taken in the third trimester of pregnancy. CDR3 region: CASNSLLANTEAFF. DNA sequence: TGTGCCAGCAACAGCTTATTGGCCAACACTGAAGCTTTCTTT.